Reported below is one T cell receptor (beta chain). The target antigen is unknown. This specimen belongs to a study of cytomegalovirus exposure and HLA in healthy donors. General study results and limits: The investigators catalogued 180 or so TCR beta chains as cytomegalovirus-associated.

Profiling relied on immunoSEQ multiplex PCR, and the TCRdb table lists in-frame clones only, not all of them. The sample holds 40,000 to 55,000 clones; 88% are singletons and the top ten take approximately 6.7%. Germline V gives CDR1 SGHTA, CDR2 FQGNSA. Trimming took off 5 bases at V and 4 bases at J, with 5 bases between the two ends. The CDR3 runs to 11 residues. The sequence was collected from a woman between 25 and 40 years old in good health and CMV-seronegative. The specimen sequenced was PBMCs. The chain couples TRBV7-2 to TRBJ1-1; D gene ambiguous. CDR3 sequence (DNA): TGTGCCAGCAGCCACTCCACTGAAGCTTTCTTT. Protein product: CASSHSTEAFF.